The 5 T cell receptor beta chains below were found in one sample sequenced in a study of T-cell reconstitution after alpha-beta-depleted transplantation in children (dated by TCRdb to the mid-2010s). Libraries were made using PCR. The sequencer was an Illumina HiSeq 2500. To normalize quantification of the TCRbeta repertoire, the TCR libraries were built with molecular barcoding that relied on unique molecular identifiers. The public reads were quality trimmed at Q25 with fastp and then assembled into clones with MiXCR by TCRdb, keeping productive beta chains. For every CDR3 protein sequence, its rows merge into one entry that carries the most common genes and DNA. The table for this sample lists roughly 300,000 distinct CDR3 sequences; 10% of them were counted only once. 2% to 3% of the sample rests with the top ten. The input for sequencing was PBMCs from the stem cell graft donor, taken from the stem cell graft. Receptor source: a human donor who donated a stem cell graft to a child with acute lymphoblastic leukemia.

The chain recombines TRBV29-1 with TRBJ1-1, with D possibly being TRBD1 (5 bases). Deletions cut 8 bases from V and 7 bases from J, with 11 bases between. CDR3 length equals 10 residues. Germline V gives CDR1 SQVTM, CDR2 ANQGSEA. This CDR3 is CSTGGGEAFF. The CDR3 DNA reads TGCAGCACGGGGGGAGGTGAAGCTTTCTTT.

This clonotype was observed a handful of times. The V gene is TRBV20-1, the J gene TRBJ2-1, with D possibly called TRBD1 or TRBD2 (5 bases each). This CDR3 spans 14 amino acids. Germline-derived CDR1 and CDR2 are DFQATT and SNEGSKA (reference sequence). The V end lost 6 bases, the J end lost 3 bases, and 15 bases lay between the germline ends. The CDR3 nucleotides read TGCAGTGCCGCAGGGACCACTGACTACAATGAGCAGTTCTTC. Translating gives CSAAGTTDYNEQFF.

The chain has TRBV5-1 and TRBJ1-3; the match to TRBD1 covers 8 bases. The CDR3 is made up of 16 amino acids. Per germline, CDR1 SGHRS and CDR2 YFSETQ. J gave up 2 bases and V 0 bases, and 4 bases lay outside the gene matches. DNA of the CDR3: TGCGCCAGCAGCTTGGCCGGACAGGGAACTGGAAACACCATATATTTT. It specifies CASSLAGQGTGNTIYF. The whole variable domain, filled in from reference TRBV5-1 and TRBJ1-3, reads KAGVTQTPRYLIKTRGQQVTLSCSPISGHRSVSWYQQTPGQGLQFLFEYFSETQRNKGNFPGRFSGRQFSNSRSEMNVSTLELGDSALYLCASSLAGQGTGNTIYFGEGSWLTVV.

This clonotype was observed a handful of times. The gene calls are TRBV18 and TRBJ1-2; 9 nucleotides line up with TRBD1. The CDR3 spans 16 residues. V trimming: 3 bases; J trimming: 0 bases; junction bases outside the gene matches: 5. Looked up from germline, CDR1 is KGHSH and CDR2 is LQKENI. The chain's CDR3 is CASSPGQGPANYGYTF. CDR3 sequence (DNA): TGTGCCAGCTCACCGGGACAGGGACCAGCTAACTATGGCTACACCTTC.

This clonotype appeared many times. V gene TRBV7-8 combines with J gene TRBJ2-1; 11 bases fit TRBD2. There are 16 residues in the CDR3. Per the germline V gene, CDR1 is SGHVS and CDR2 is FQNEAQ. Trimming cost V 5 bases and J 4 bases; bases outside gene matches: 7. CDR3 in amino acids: CASSHLLAGGYNEQFF. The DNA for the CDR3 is TGTGCCAGCAGCCATCTCCTAGCGGGAGGTTACAATGAGCAGTTCTTC. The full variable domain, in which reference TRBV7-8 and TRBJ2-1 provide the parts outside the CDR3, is GAGVSQSPRYKVAKRGQDVALRCDPISGHVSLFWYQQALGQGPEFLTYFQNEAQLDKSGLPSDRFFAERPEGSVSTLKIQRTQQEDSAVYLCASSHLLAGGYNEQFFGPGTRLTVL.